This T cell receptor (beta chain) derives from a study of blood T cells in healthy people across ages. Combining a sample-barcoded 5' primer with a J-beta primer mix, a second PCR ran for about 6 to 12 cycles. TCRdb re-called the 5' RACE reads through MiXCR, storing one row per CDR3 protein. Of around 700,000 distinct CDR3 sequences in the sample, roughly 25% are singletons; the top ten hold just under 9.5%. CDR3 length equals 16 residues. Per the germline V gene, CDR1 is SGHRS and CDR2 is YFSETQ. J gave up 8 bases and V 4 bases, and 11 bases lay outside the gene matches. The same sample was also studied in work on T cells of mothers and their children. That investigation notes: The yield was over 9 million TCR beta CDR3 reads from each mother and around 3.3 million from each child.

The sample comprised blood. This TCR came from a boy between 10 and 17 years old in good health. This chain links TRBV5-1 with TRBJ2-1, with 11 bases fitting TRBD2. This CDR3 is CASSPKPGLADHEQFF. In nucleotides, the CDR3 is TGCGCCAGCAGCCCAAAGCCGGGACTAGCGGACCATGAGCAGTTCTTC.